This note documents a single T cell receptor beta chain sequence. No antigen is known for it. Germline V gene lookup returns CDR1 SEHNR and CDR2 FQNEAQ (reference sequence). The trim removed 4 bases at V and 2 bases at J, leaving 10 bases unmatched. This CDR3 region has 16 residues. These data belong to a study of T cell responses to AZD1222 COVID-19 vaccine. Method: immunoSEQ multiplex PCR; TCRdb's copy keeps in-frame clones and lacks some. The table includes 98,000 or so clones, around 86% detected once. Study-wide results and caveats: The study identified only a handful of AZD1222 recipients as seropositive at baseline. The donor cohort was predominantly white British with a female majority, and clonal diversity may have been underestimated. Increases in Spike-specific TCR breadth and depth were seen after two AZD1222 doses. Without day 14 samples, only post-peak T cell repertoires were studied.

The chain couples TRBV7-9 to TRBJ2-7, with TRBD2 matching over 8 bases. This clonotype was sampled from an adult who received the MenACWY meningococcal vaccine as a control. The sequenced sample was peripheral blood, obtained 28 days after the second dose of the MenACWY control vaccine. CDR3 sequence (DNA): TGTGCCAGCAGCTACTGGGGCGGGGGGTTGGCCTACGAGCAGTACTTC. Its protein is CASSYWGGGLAYEQYF. Combining the CDR3 with reference TRBV7-9 and TRBJ2-7 gives the whole variable domain DTGVSQNPRHKITKRGQNVTFRCDPISEHNRLYWYRQTLGQGPEFLTYFQNEAQLEKSRLLSDRFSAERPKGSFSTLEIQRTEQGDSAMYLCASSYWGGGLAYEQYFGPGTRLTVT.